These 8 T cell receptor beta chains were sequenced from one sample in a study of T cells in Graves' hyperthyroidism and ophthalmopathy. The investigators amplified TCR beta CDR3 regions from RNA transcripts. HTBI primers were the set used in a first-round RT-PCR of the TCR CDR3. TCRdb re-derived calls from the multiplex PCR reads in MiXCR, one entry per CDR3 protein. The table records 300,000 to 350,000 distinct CDR3 sequences, 15% to 20% of them present only once. The sample consisted of blood. All receptors come from a woman in her 40s with Graves' ophthalmopathy.

This clonotype was counted at least ten times. J is TRBJ2-5 and V is TRBV6-5, with TRBD2 matching 10 bases. Germline V lookup: CDR1 MNHEY, CDR2 SVGAGI. The CDR3 sequence is 16 residues long. The ends lost 5 bases at V and 7 bases at J; junction bases unmatched: 13. CDR3 nucleotides: TGTGCCAGCAGTACCCAGAGCGGGAGGGTTAGAGGGACCCAGTACTTC. It encodes CASSTQSGRVRGTQYF.

The V gene is TRBV27, the J gene TRBJ2-5; D is perhaps TRBD2 (6 bases). V lost 4 bases, J lost 4 bases, and 19 bases lay in between. The CDR3 consists of 16 residues. From germline, CDR1 is MNHEY and CDR2 SMNVEV (reference sequence). DNA of the CDR3: TGTGCCAGCAGTTCGGGTAGCGGTTTATCAGGAGAGACCCAGTACTTC. It yields the protein CASSSGSGLSGETQYF.

This clonotype was seen repeatedly, ten times or more. CDR3 nucleotide sequence: TGTGCCAGCAGTGGGACTAGCGGGAGGGGGCAGTACTTC. Its protein product is CASSGTSGRGQYF. J is TRBJ2-7 and V is TRBV12-3 or TRBV12-4; 16 bases are a match to TRBD2. V trimming: 5 bases; J trimming: 9 bases; junction bases outside the gene matches: 1. The CDR3 covers 13 residues.

This clonotype was seen ten or more times. The genes are TRBV2 and TRBJ1-1; the D gene is possibly TRBD1 (6 bases). Germline V CDR1 and CDR2: SNHLY, FYNNEI. The CDR3 spans 16 residues. V shed 6 bases and J shed 5 bases, with 22 bases lying between them. CDR3 in DNA: TGTGCCAGCAGACGTTTTGGAGCAGGGGTAGCGACTGAAGCTTTCTTT. Amino acids: CASRRFGAGVATEAFF.

This clonotype was recorded many times. The rearrangement uses TRBV30 and TRBJ2-7, with TRBD2 matching over 9 bases. CDR3 length: 13 residues. From germline, CDR1 is GTSNPN and CDR2 SVGIG (reference sequence). V shed 5 bases, J shed 7 bases, and the junction held 9 bases outside the gene matches. In DNA, the CDR3 is TGTGCCTGGGCAGCCGGACTAGCGTTTGAGCAGTACTTC. This gives the protein CAWAAGLAFEQYF.

The chain couples TRBV7-8 to TRBJ1-1, with D possibly being TRBD1 (5 bases). The germline V gene encodes CDR1 SGHVS and CDR2 FQNEAQ. V gave up 5 bases and J gave up 7 bases, with 14 bases separating them. The CDR3 spans 13 residues. The CDR3 region has the DNA TGTGCCAGCAGCCTCGGTTGGGGGTTTGAAGCTTTCTTT. Its protein product is CASSLGWGFEAFF.

This chain links TRBV3-1 with TRBJ1-2; D not certain. Germline loops: CDR1 LGHDT, CDR2 YNNKEL (reference sequence). V gave up 4 bases and J gave up 4 bases, with 10 bases separating them. CDR3 length equals 13 residues. In DNA form, the CDR3 reads TGTGCCAGCAGCCGCTATGAATCCTATGGCTACACCTTC. It translates to CASSRYESYGYTF.

Here the CDR3 DNA reads TGTGCCAGCAGTTCGATAGGCGGTGCAGAGACCCAGTACTTC. Translation gives CASSSIGGAETQYF. The chain couples TRBV27 to TRBJ2-5; unclear D gene. Deletions cut 4 bases from V and 4 bases from J, with 13 bases between. This CDR3 has 14 residues. Germline loops: CDR1 MNHEY, CDR2 SMNVEV (reference sequence).